The 17 T cell receptor beta chains below come from one sample, sequenced in a study of blood T cell repertoires in COVID-19. Using immunoSEQ multiplex PCR, the repertoire was profiled, and TCRdb retains in-frame clones only, with some absent. This sample has approximately 300,000 clones, with approximately 90% found just once. Sequencing input: peripheral blood. These receptors all stem from a middle-aged woman with acute or convalescent COVID-19.

The V and J genes are TRBV7-6 and TRBJ2-3, with D possibly matching TRBD1 (6 bases). Trimming removed 2 bases at V and 4 bases at J, with 10 bases between. The length of the CDR3 is 14 residues. The germline CDR1 and CDR2 sequences are SGHVS and FNYEAQ. CDR3 region: CASSLMGAADTQYF. Here the CDR3 DNA reads TGTGCCAGCAGCTTAATGGGGGCCGCAGATACGCAGTATTTT.

J is TRBJ1-4 and V is TRBV18, with D maybe TRBD1 (5 bases). The germline V and J ends were trimmed by 3 bases and 8 bases, with 16 bases remaining between them. The CDR3 runs to 15 residues. The germline gives CDR1 KGHSH, CDR2 LQKENI. DNA of the CDR3: TGTGCCAGCTCACCTTGGGACTCACGAGGGGAAAAACTGTTTTTT. Protein: CASSPWDSRGEKLFF.

The rearrangement uses TRBV5-5 and TRBJ2-4, with 9 bases matching TRBD2. V lost 0 bases and J lost 5; bases outside the gene matches: 6. The germline V gene has CDR1 SGHKS and CDR2 YYEKEE (reference sequence). The CDR3 totals 16 residues. The CDR3 nucleotides read TGTGCCAGCAGCTTGGGGCTAGCGGGGCATCAAAACATTCAGTACTTC. The encoded protein is CASSLGLAGHQNIQYF.

The table lists this clone with a few counts. J is TRBJ2-2 and V is TRBV27; no reliable D call. The CDR3 is 14 residues long. V gave up 3 bases and J gave up 2 bases, with 7 bases separating them. The germline V gene has CDR1 MNHEY and CDR2 SMNVEV (reference sequence). The CDR3 region is CASSFWRNTGELFF. The DNA of the CDR3 is TGTGCCAGCAGTTTTTGGAGAAACACCGGGGAGCTGTTTTTT.

The chain links TRBV3-1 (or the pseudogene TRBV3-2) to TRBJ2-3; 10 positions match TRBD2. CDR1 and CDR2 from the germline V gene are LGHDT and YNNKEL (reference sequence). The CDR3 runs 15 residues. V dropped 5 bases and J dropped 6; count of bases not matched to a gene: 8. The DNA for the CDR3 is TGTGCCAGCAGCTATAGCGGGGGGCGGCAGGATACGCAGTATTTT. This sequence encodes CASSYSGGRQDTQYF.

The chain has TRBV27 and TRBJ1-1; TRBD1 is a possible D gene (5 bases). V shed 5 bases and J shed 4 bases, with 17 bases lying between them. The CDR3 has 15 amino acids. The germline V gene encodes CDR1 MNHEY and CDR2 SMNVEV (reference sequence). Here the CDR3 DNA reads TGTGCCAGCAGTCCAACAGGCCTCGGGGGCACTGAAGCTTTCTTT. This gives the protein CASSPTGLGGTEAFF.

V and J are TRBV7-6 and TRBJ2-2; tentatively, D is TRBD1 (6 bases). Trimming left V 4 bases short and J 4 bases short, with 13 bases between. CDR3 length equals 15 residues. CDR1 is SGHVS, CDR2 FNYEAQ, per germline. CDR3 residues: CASSSNRAGTGELFF. Here the CDR3 DNA reads TGTGCCAGCAGCTCAAACAGGGCGGGCACCGGGGAGCTGTTTTTT.

The rearrangement links TRBV5-1 to TRBJ2-3, with D perhaps matching TRBD1 (5 bases). The CDR3 is 15 residues long. The ends were cut back, 8 bases at V and 4 bases at J, with 20 bases in the middle. CDR1 and CDR2 from the germline V gene are SGHRS and YFSETQ. For the CDR3, the DNA is TGCGCCAGTCTTGGTGGTCAGGGTGTTGCAGATACGCAGTATTTT. It yields the protein CASLGGQGVADTQYF. The full variable domain, completed using reference TRBV5-1 and TRBJ2-3, is KAGVTQTPRYLIKTRGQQVTLSCSPISGHRSVSWYQQTPGQGLQFLFEYFSETQRNKGNFPGRFSGRQFSNSRSEMNVSTLELGDSALYLCASLGGQGVADTQYFGPGTRLTVL.

A single count supports this clone. This rearrangement joins TRBV6-2 or TRBV6-3 to TRBJ1-2; TRBD1 aligns across 8 bases. The CDR3 covers 14 residues. V lost 4 bases and J lost 4; bases outside the gene matches: 5. CDR1 and CDR2 (germline): MNHEY, SVGEGT. CDR3 region: CASSSGGRRYGYTF. DNA of the CDR3: TGTGCCAGCAGTTCAGGGGGCCGTCGCTATGGCTACACCTTC.

V gene TRBV9 combines with J gene TRBJ2-5, with a weak D call TRBD1 (6 bases). CDR3 size: 17 residues. The V gene's germline CDR1 is SGDLS and CDR2 YYNGEE. V dropped 2 bases and J dropped 4 bases, with 21 bases sitting between them. CDR3: CASSVGYTGLGGETQYF. DNA for the CDR3: TGTGCCAGCAGCGTCGGCTACACAGGGTTAGGGGGAGAGACCCAGTACTTC.

The CDR3 is CASSRILNEKLFF. The CDR3 region has the DNA TGCGCCAGCAGTCGTATTTTGAATGAAAAACTGTTTTTT. The chain uses TRBV4-1 and TRBJ1-4; D gene ambiguous. The V and J ends lost 6 bases and 5 bases respectively, with 10 bases between them. The length of the CDR3 is 13 residues. CDR1 and CDR2 from the germline V gene are MGHRA and YSYEKL.

The V and J genes are TRBV6-5 and TRBJ1-6; D is unclear. Per the germline V gene, CDR1 is MNHEY and CDR2 is SVGAGI. V was cut by 3 bases and J by 14 bases, with 20 bases left in between. This CDR3 is built from 15 residues. The CDR3 nucleotides are TGTGCCAGCAGTTATGAGGGAAAAGGCCCTAGGGCCCTCCACTTT. This codes for CASSYEGKGPRALHF.

The rearrangement links TRBV2 to TRBJ1-2; D perhaps matches TRBD1 (6 bases). CDR1 and CDR2 from the germline V gene are SNHLY and FYNNEI. The V end was cut by 3 bases, the J end by 8 bases, with 16 bases between. This CDR3 contains 14 residues. This chain's CDR3 is CASSDQGPGVGYTF. DNA for the CDR3: TGTGCCAGCAGTGATCAAGGTCCAGGGGTCGGCTACACCTTC.

This chain connects TRBV3-1 (or the pseudogene TRBV3-2) to TRBJ1-1; D remains ambiguous. Germline CDR1 and CDR2: LGHDT and YNNKEL (reference sequence). Trimming removed 4 bases from V and 12 bases from J, with 21 bases in between. This CDR3 is built from 14 residues. The CDR3 sequence is CASSPSIGVLMTFF. The CDR3 nucleotides are TGTGCCAGCAGCCCTTCGATCGGGGTTTTAATGACTTTCTTT.

The chain employs TRBV21-1 and TRBJ2-7; the table assigns TRBD1, which was not confirmed against the DNA. TRBV21-1 is shown as a pseudogene. There are 14 residues in the CDR3. This CDR3 is CASSKHSGGCEQYV. The DNA for the CDR3 is TGTGCCAGCAGCAAACACTCAGGGGGCTGCGAGCAGTACGTC.

This chain links TRBV9 with TRBJ2-5, with 8 positions matching TRBD2. CDR1 SGDLS and CDR2 YYNGEE come from the germline V gene. This CDR3 is built from 14 residues. Trimming at V came to 3 bases and at J to 7 bases, leaving 8 bases not matched to a gene. CDR3 DNA: TGTGCCAGCAGCGCACCGGGACTAGATGGGACCCAGTACTTC. This encodes CASSAPGLDGTQYF.

This chain connects TRBV2 to TRBJ2-3, with TRBD2 identical over 8 bases. The J segment lost 3 bases and the V segment lost 7 bases, leaving 3 bases of the junction unmatched. Germline lookup yields CDR1 SNHLY and CDR2 FYNNEI. The CDR3 totals 13 residues. CDR3 residues: CASTGGGTDTQYF. The DNA for the CDR3 is TGTGCCAGCACCGGCGGGGGGACAGATACGCAGTATTTT.